The 4 T cell receptor beta chains below all came from one sample that was sequenced in a study of T cell repertoires in cytomegalovirus infection. TCRdb itself ran the reads through MiXCR, one entry per CDR3 protein. The sample holds a few hundred thousand distinct CDR3 sequences, around 18% seen once. The sample was PBMCs. The receptors shown here come from a human donor in good health (CMV status not recorded). Some clones in this sample may be carry-over from other donors' samples.

In its sample, this clonotype was seen a few times. CDR3: CSVVLAGEENSYNEQFF. The CDR3 region has the DNA TGCAGCGTTGTATTAGCGGGAGAAGAAAACTCCTACAATGAGCAGTTCTTC. This chain uses TRBV29-1 with TRBJ2-1; 9 bases line up with TRBD2. The CDR3 contains 17 residues. The germline gives CDR1 SQVTM, CDR2 ANQGSEA. With V trimmed by 4 bases and J by 0 bases, 10 bases remained unmatched.

The chain has TRBV3-1 and TRBJ2-5, with TRBD1 matching over 7 bases. Germline values: CDR1 LGHDT, CDR2 YNNKEL (reference sequence). This CDR3 is 14 amino acids long. V was clipped by 2 bases and J by 3 bases; unmatched bases: 3. The CDR3 is CASSQWQGEETQYF. CDR3 nucleotide sequence: TGTGCCAGCAGCCAATGGCAGGGGGAAGAGACCCAGTACTTC.

This rearrangement joins TRBV10-3 to TRBJ2-1, with 10 bases aligning to TRBD2. CDR3 length: 15 amino acids. Per germline, CDR1 ENHRY and CDR2 SYGVKD. The V segment lost 2 bases and the J segment 9 bases; nucleotides outside the gene matches: 7. The chain's CDR3 is CAISEKALAGTEQFF. Here the CDR3 DNA reads TGTGCCATCAGTGAGAAGGCACTAGCGGGAACTGAGCAGTTCTTC.

There are a few counts of this clonotype. The chain uses TRBV5-1 and TRBJ2-3, with unresolved D. V was clipped by 2 bases and J by 6 bases, with 7 bases between them. This CDR3 contains 12 residues. Germline CDR1 is SGHRS and CDR2 is YFSETQ. The DNA of the CDR3 is TGCGCCAGCAGCTTACTTATGGATACGCAGTATTTT. This sequence encodes CASSLLMDTQYF.